These 12 T cell receptor beta chains came from one sample sequenced in a study of PD-1 blockade in classical Hodgkin lymphoma. Time point noted: cycle 4 day 1 (C4D1), after more than five weeks of nivolumab. Every patient was affected by relapse after autologous stem cell transplantation, while exposure to brentuximab vedotin was not uniform. Here immunoSEQ multiplex PCR was the method, and the copy in TCRdb shows in-frame clones only, minus some. The sample holds 100,000 or so clones, 90% seen once. The sequencing here drew on peripheral blood mononuclear cells (PBMCs), taken before the fourth cycle of nivolumab. The receptors were sampled from a human donor with classical Hodgkin lymphoma.

CDR3 bases: TGTGCCAGCAGTTCTATAGAGACCCAGTACTTC. It codes for CASSSIETQYF. The V and J genes are TRBV6-1 and TRBJ2-5, with D hard to call. The CDR3 is 11 amino acids. Germline CDR1 is MNHNS and CDR2 is SASEGT. V lost 5 bases and J 4 bases, leaving 5 bases between the germline ends.

This clone was found once. The rearrangement links TRBV27 to TRBJ1-2; D unresolved. V lost 7 bases and J 8 bases, leaving 8 bases between the germline ends. Germline V CDR1 and CDR2: MNHEY, SMNVEV (reference sequence). There are 10 residues in the CDR3. The CDR3 DNA reads TGTGCCAGCACCCCCGGAGGCTACACCTTC. Encoded protein: CASTPGGYTF.

The J gene is TRBJ1-1, the V gene TRBV5-1; the D is unclear. The CDR3 covers 13 residues. CDR1 SGHRS and CDR2 YFSETQ come from the germline V gene. Trimming pared 1 base from V and 6 bases from J, leaving 10 bases between. As DNA, the CDR3 is TGCGCCAGCAGCTTGTCTGCGGGAGCTGAAGCTTTCTTT. This translates into CASSLSAGAEAFF.

The rearrangement uses TRBV30 and TRBJ1-6, with TRBD1 matching 7 bases. The CDR3 has 12 residues. Germline trimming cut 5 bases from V and 8 bases from J; bases unmatched to any gene: 3. The germline CDR1 and CDR2 sequences are GTSNPN and SVGIG (reference sequence). CDR3 DNA sequence: TGTGCCTGGGACAGGGTTCATTCACCCCTCCACTTT. Translation gives CAWDRVHSPLHF.

The V call is TRBV5-1, the J call TRBJ2-5; unclear D gene. The length of the CDR3 is 11 residues. The germline gives CDR1 SGHRS, CDR2 YFSETQ. Trimming shortened V by 2 bases and J by 3 bases, and 2 bases separated the two germline ends. For the CDR3, the DNA is TGCGCCAGCAGCTTCAAAGAGACCCAGTACTTC. Protein sequence: CASSFKETQYF.

CDR3 amino acids: CASSFRGGPGTDTQYF. The CDR3 DNA is TGTGCCAGCAGTTTCAGGGGAGGGCCCGGCACAGATACGCAGTATTTT. This chain links TRBV6-5 with TRBJ2-3; possibly TRBD2 for D (7 bases). This CDR3 has 16 residues. The V end was cut by 4 bases, the J end by 1 base, with 15 bases between. Looked up from germline, CDR1 is MNHEY and CDR2 is SVGAGI.

The V and J genes are TRBV29-1 and TRBJ1-1; TRBD1 might be the D (5 bases). Germline loops: CDR1 SQVTM, CDR2 ANQGSEA. The CDR3 has 13 residues. The V gene lost 2 bases and the J gene lost 0 bases, with 7 bases spanning the gap. DNA of the CDR3: TGCAGCGTTGAACGACAGCTGAACACTGAAGCTTTCTTT. This encodes CSVERQLNTEAFF.

The chain carries TRBV30 and TRBJ1-2; the D is unclear. The V gene lost 0 bases and the J gene lost 4 bases, with 12 bases spanning the gap. CDR3 length: 14 amino acids. The germline gives CDR1 GTSNPN, CDR2 SVGIG (reference sequence). The CDR3 sequence: CAWSVADAPYGYTF. The CDR3 coding sequence is TGTGCCTGGAGTGTAGCCGACGCTCCCTATGGCTACACCTTC.

The chain is built from TRBV10-1 and TRBJ2-1, with 12 nucleotides matching TRBD2. Germline V gene sequence: CDR1 WNHNN, CDR2 SYGVQD (reference sequence). This CDR3 is built from 16 residues. Unmatched junction bases numbered 8, after V lost 7 bases and J lost 4 bases. CDR3 bases: TGCGCCAGCATGGCTTCTAGCGGGGGGGCGTACAATGAGCAGTTCTTC. Encoded protein: CASMASSGGAYNEQFF.

The rearrangement links TRBV11-3 to TRBJ1-6; no clear D. This CDR3 spans 14 amino acids. V was pared by 3 bases and J by 7 bases, with 10 bases between. Germline V gene lookup returns CDR1 SGHNT and CDR2 YENEEA. The CDR3 coding sequence is TGTGCCAGCAGCTTCGAGGGCACCAATTCACCCCTCCACTTT. Amino acid sequence: CASSFEGTNSPLHF.

This clone was observed a single time. The CDR3 nucleotides read TGTGCCAGCAGTGCTCCTAAGTCTTCGGTGTATGGCTACACCTTC. Translating gives CASSAPKSSVYGYTF. This rearrangement joins TRBV2 to TRBJ1-2; D is ambiguous. Trimming stripped 4 bases from V and 5 bases from J, with 17 bases between. The CDR3 covers 15 residues. The germline V gene encodes CDR1 SNHLY and CDR2 FYNNEI.

V and J are TRBV27 and TRBJ1-2; TRBD1 agrees at 11 bases. The V gene's germline CDR1 is MNHEY and CDR2 SMNVEV (reference sequence). V shed 6 bases and J 5 bases; nucleotides not matched to a gene: 2. The CDR3 runs to 13 residues. The CDR3: CASRGTGGYGYTF. CDR3 sequence (DNA): TGTGCCAGCAGGGGGACAGGGGGGTATGGCTACACCTTC.